This T cell receptor (beta chain) is from a study of T-cell reconstitution after alpha-beta-depleted transplantation in children. Broader study findings: TCRbeta diversity was high at day 60 in some patients (a result of surviving recipient T cells and thymic progenitors). One year post-transplant, T-cell counts and diversity were largely derived from T cells produced anew. About two months after transplant, alpha-beta T cells reportedly came from several hundred expanded graft clones.

The V and J ends lost 4 bases and 7 bases, in that order; junction bases with no gene match: 6. The CDR3 runs 15 residues. Germline CDR1 SGDLS, CDR2 YYNGEE. This clonotype has just a few counts. What it recognizes is unknown. Using unique molecular identifiers, the investigators prepared the TCRbeta library. TCRdb ran MiXCR on the PCR reads and lists one entry per CDR3 protein. The sample has approximately 300,000 distinct CDR3 sequences, around 7.1% seen once. The sequence came from a female patient aged 2-9 years who had a stem cell transplant for Fanconi anemia, so the T cells may come from the graft donor. The sample was peripheral blood, taken 360 days after TCRalphabeta/CD19-depleted stem cell transplant. V usage is TRBV9 and J usage is TRBJ2-1; 12 positions agree with TRBD2. Here the CDR3 DNA reads TGTGCCAGCAGCCCTAGCGGGAGGGTGGAAAATGAGCAGTTCTTC. Amino acids: CASSPSGRVENEQFF.